The 8 T cell receptor beta chains given below trace back to one sample, sequenced in a study of T cell responses to AZD1222 COVID-19 vaccine. Generated by immunoSEQ multiplex PCR, the TCRdb table keeps only in-frame clones and is missing some. The sample comprises 65,000 to 80,000 clones, about 91% of which are singletons, and under 7.5% rests with the top ten. Sequenced material: peripheral blood, taken on day 0 of MenACWY control vaccination. These receptors originate from an adult in good health.

The rearrangement links TRBV2 to TRBJ2-6, with D unresolved. The CDR3 contains 16 residues. V was shortened by 3 bases and J by 0 bases, with 9 bases between the two germline ends. The germline CDR1 and CDR2 sequences are SNHLY and FYNNEI. This chain's CDR3 is CASSERGVSGANVLTF. The CDR3 coding sequence is TGTGCCAGCAGTGAGAGAGGAGTCTCTGGGGCCAACGTCCTGACTTTC.

The J gene is TRBJ2-7, the V gene TRBV15; a possible D gene is TRBD1 (6 bases). Germline loops: CDR1 LNHNV, CDR2 YYDKDF (reference sequence). V lost 5 bases and J 0 bases, leaving 11 bases between the germline ends. CDR3 length: 14 amino acids. In nucleotides, the CDR3 is TGTGCCACCAGCGTCGGGACATTCTCCTACGAGCAGTACTTC. It specifies CATSVGTFSYEQYF. The whole variable domain, filled in from reference TRBV15 and TRBJ2-7, reads DAMVIQNPRYQVTQFGKPVTLSCSQTLNHNVMYWYQQKSSQAPKLLFHYYDKDFNNEADTPDNFQSRRPNTSFCFLDIRSPGLGDTAMYLCATSVGTFSYEQYFGPGTRLTVT.

The chain has TRBV20-1 and TRBJ2-7; D is unclear. The V end lost 0 bases, the J end lost 5 bases, and 2 bases lay between the germline ends. Germline CDR1 reads DFQATT; CDR2 reads SNEGSKA (reference sequence). CDR3 size: 10 residues. The CDR3 nucleotides are TGCAGTGCTAGAGACGACGAGCAGTACTTC. This sequence encodes CSARDDEQYF.

The chain links TRBV10-3 to TRBJ2-7; 7 positions match TRBD1. V shed 2 bases, J shed 5 bases, and the junction held 9 bases outside the gene matches. Looked up from germline, CDR1 is ENHRY and CDR2 is SYGVKD. The CDR3 totals 15 residues. The CDR3 spells CAISEPNRGEDEQYF. The CDR3 DNA reads as TGTGCCATCAGTGAGCCGAACAGGGGTGAGGACGAGCAGTACTTC.

This sequence joins TRBV28 and TRBJ1-3; no clear D. With 6 bases removed from V and 4 bases from J, the gap between germline ends came to 1 base. Per germline, CDR1 MDHEN and CDR2 SYDVKM. This CDR3 contains 10 residues. CDR3 DNA: TGTGCCAGCAGGGGAAACACCATATATTTT. This gives the protein CASRGNTIYF.

V and J are TRBV12-3 or TRBV12-4 and TRBJ1-5; 7 nucleotides align to TRBD1. The CDR3 has 13 residues. The V segment lost 3 bases and the J segment 7 bases; nucleotides outside the gene matches: 3. This CDR3 is CASSFRQGQPQHF. The CDR3 coding sequence is TGTGCCAGCAGTTTTCGACAGGGACAGCCCCAGCATTTT.

This chain links TRBV6-5 with TRBJ1-2, with a possible D match to TRBD1 (5 bases). The V end was cut by 6 bases, the J end by 8 bases, with 7 bases between. Germline assignment: CDR1 MNHEY and CDR2 SVGAGI. The CDR3 is 10 amino acids. The CDR3 DNA is TGTGCCAGCAGGGGGCTCGGCTACACCTTC. Protein: CASRGLGYTF.

This chain connects TRBV9 to TRBJ1-1; weak D call: TRBD1 (5 bases). This CDR3 spans 15 amino acids. V lost 3 bases, J lost 3 bases, and 15 bases lay in between. Germline CDR1 and CDR2: SGDLS and YYNGEE. CDR3 sequence: CASSGPTEGDTEAFF. The CDR3 region has the DNA TGTGCCAGCAGCGGCCCGACCGAAGGGGACACTGAAGCTTTCTTT.